One and the same sample provided the 3 T cell receptor beta chains below, sequenced in a study of control samples from healthy donors and cancer patients. Profiled with immunoSEQ multiplex PCR; TCRdb holds only in-frame clones, not every one. The sample has fewer than 120,000 clones, 85% to 90% seen once. The sequenced material came from PBMCs. All receptors come from a woman in her sixties or seventies with lung cancer.

The chain couples TRBV27 to TRBJ2-2; D gene unclear. V gave up 7 bases and J gave up 0 bases, with 12 bases separating them. Per germline, CDR1 MNHEY and CDR2 SMNVEV (reference sequence). The CDR3 is made up of 15 amino acids. For the CDR3, the DNA is TGTGCCAGCACCATCGGGCTAACGAACACCGGGGAGCTGTTTTTT. It encodes CASTIGLTNTGELFF.

This rearrangement joins TRBV5-1 to TRBJ1-1; D not certain. Germline V gives CDR1 SGHRS, CDR2 YFSETQ. The CDR3 sequence is 11 residues long. V was cut by 4 bases and J by 0 bases, with 1 base left in between. CDR3 residues: CASSMNTEAFF. The CDR3 bases are TGCGCCAGCAGCATGAACACTGAAGCTTTCTTT.

The CDR3 sequence: CASSPQGHQNEKLFF. As DNA, the CDR3 is TGTGCCAGCAGCCCTCAAGGCCATCAGAATGAAAAACTGTTTTTT. The gene calls are TRBV7-9 and TRBJ1-4; D not resolved. V lost 5 bases to trimming and J lost 5 bases, with 15 bases between them. The germline gives CDR1 SEHNR, CDR2 FQNEAQ (reference sequence). The CDR3 loop spans 15 amino acids.